This TCR beta chain was identified in a study of Ad26.COV2.S vaccination and SARS-CoV-2 variants. Findings of the study overall: Recipients of vaccine and of placebo showed similar breadth of their non-spike TCR repertoires.

Assay used: immunoSEQ multiplex PCR; TCRdb lists only in-frame clones, some missing. The sample records 300,000 to 400,000 clones, 85% being singletons. Germline V CDR1 and CDR2: SGHRS, YFSETQ. Trimming left V 2 bases short and J 3 bases short, with 8 bases between. The CDR3 runs 14 residues. On this clone itself: Its specificity is unknown.

As for treatment: 15 to 20 received Ad26.COV2.S at low or high dose, single or two shots; about 5 received placebo; per-sample allocation not given. Vaccine and placebo recipients were sampled on day 63 after the first injection. In Boston, the donor was an adult between 18-55 years of age. The J gene is TRBJ2-2, the V gene TRBV5-1, with D uncertain. This material consisted of peripheral blood, taken in a trial of Ad26.COV2.S vaccine versus placebo. The origin of this receptor is a person between 18 and 65 years old who received the Ad26.COV2.S COVID-19 vaccine or a placebo. The DNA for the CDR3 is TGCGCCAGCAGCTTTGTCGTCGACACCGGGGAGCTGTTTTTT. Translated: CASSFVVDTGELFF.